This TCR beta chain was captured in a study of cytomegalovirus exposure and HLA in healthy donors. Findings of the study overall: The likely explanation for a cluster of highly shared sequence variants was sequencing artifact. Productive status was seen about 90% or about 30% of the time for most TCR beta V segments in an earlier analysis. It was reported in a later analysis that an Asian-associated ancestry cluster showed fewer N-insertions than the 666-donor mean. Most TCR sequences showed up rarely, but some public TCRs showed up in many donors.

Per the germline V gene, CDR1 is SGHRS and CDR2 is YFSETQ. CDR3 length equals 14 residues. Trimming pared 0 bases from V and 6 bases from J, leaving 9 bases between. Of note for this clone: Its antigen is unknown.

It was with 60 Vbeta and 13 Jbeta primers that the PCR ran. Produced via immunoSEQ multiplex PCR; TCRdb's table is partial and in-frame only. Its table records 150,000 or so clones. This chain uses TRBV5-1 with TRBJ2-2; D unclear. Sequenced material: PBMCs. This receptor was taken from a man in his late teens or twenties in good health and CMV-seronegative. CDR3 sequence reads: CASSLDRVPGELFF. As DNA, the CDR3 is TGCGCCAGCAGCTTGGACAGAGTGCCCGGGGAGCTGTTTTTT.